The 6 T cell receptor beta chains in this list originate from one sample, sequenced in a study of identifying expanded T cells in peripheral blood. This table comes from immunoSEQ multiplex PCR, and its TCRdb copy is limited to in-frame clones, with some not included. The sample has over 80,000 clones; approximately 83% are singletons. Material: blood. All receptors derive from a person aged 18 to 75 in good health.

The gene calls are TRBV21-1 and TRBJ1-6; the table's D call, TRBD1, has no DNA check behind it. TRBV21-1 is shown as a pseudogene. The CDR3 runs to 11 residues. Written as DNA, the CDR3 is TGTGCCAGCAGACAGGGGACACCCCTCCACTTT. Encoded protein: CASRQGTPLHF.

Only one count was recorded for this clone. J is TRBJ2-7 and V is TRBV6-6; either TRBD1 or TRBD2 may fit D (5 bases each). Germline values: CDR1 MNHNY, CDR2 SVGAGI (reference sequence). V lost 5 bases and J lost 6, with 14 bases in between. The CDR3 is 13 amino acids. CDR3 sequence (DNA): TGTGCCAGCAGTAAACCTGAGGGGTTCGAGCAGTACTTC. It translates to CASSKPEGFEQYF.

The chain couples TRBV7-9 to TRBJ1-2; D might be TRBD1 (6 bases). Trimming left V 10 bases short and J 8 bases short, with 20 bases between. The CDR3 totals 13 residues. Germline CDR1 SEHNR, CDR2 FQNEAQ (reference sequence). The CDR3: CATRARGKEGYTF. CDR3 sequence (DNA): TGTGCCACCAGAGCCAGGGGAAAGGAAGGCTACACCTTC.

The V gene is TRBV18, the J gene TRBJ1-2, with unresolved D. Trimming took off 3 bases at V and 4 bases at J, with 12 bases between the two ends. The length of the CDR3 is 14 residues. CDR1 KGHSH and CDR2 LQKENI come from the germline V gene. The CDR3 sequence: CASSPRGGIYGYTF. CDR3 DNA sequence: TGTGCCAGCTCACCCCGGGGAGGGATCTATGGCTACACCTTC.

This clone was recorded only once. The chain links TRBV7-2 to TRBJ1-4; the D is unclear. V was pared by 3 bases and J by 8 bases, with 13 bases between. Looked up from germline, CDR1 is SGHTA and CDR2 is FQGNSA. The CDR3 runs 14 residues. The CDR3 DNA sequence: TGTGCCAGCAGCTTCTTACAAAAGAACGAAAAACTGTTTTTT. This encodes CASSFLQKNEKLFF.

The rearrangement uses TRBV11-1 and TRBJ1-6; 9 bases align to TRBD1. Trimming cost V 5 bases and J 10 bases; bases outside gene matches: 9. The germline gives CDR1 SGHAT, CDR2 FQDESV (reference sequence). This CDR3 comprises 15 residues. The CDR3 reads CASSGRDREESPLHF. The CDR3 DNA sequence: TGTGCCAGCAGCGGGAGGGACAGGGAAGAGTCACCCCTCCACTTT.